In this sample, the clone carrying this TCR beta chain turned up a few times. Antigen: not known. This record belongs to a study of blood T cells in healthy people across ages. Whole-study context: Template switching caught about one barcoded beta molecule for each two T cells.

Alongside a J-beta primer mix, a sample-barcoded 5' primer served in a second PCR lasting 7 to 11 cycles. Using its own MiXCR run on the 5' RACE reads, TCRdb lists one record per CDR3 protein. The sample consists of about 800,000 distinct CDR3 sequences, about 47% of them appearing once. The V gene lost 4 bases and the J gene lost 2 bases, with 10 bases spanning the gap. The CDR3 is 14 amino acids. The germline CDR1 and CDR2 sequences are MNHNS and SASEGT. Each sample yielded at least 7 million isolated PBMCs. Study-level findings and limits: Fewer expanded clones and more diversity marked long-lived versus aged donors. With unsorted PBMCs, a conclusive comparison of naive versus antigen-experienced cells was not possible.

The rearrangement uses TRBV6-1 and TRBJ2-3; D unresolved. The receptor was isolated from an elderly man in good health. The material sequenced was blood. The CDR3 is CASSATYDTDTQYF. The CDR3 coding sequence is TGTGCCAGCAGTGCCACCTACGACACAGATACGCAGTATTTT.